The 29 T cell receptor beta chains presented below share a single source sample, sequenced in a study of T cells in localized non-small cell lung cancer. The assay was immunoSEQ multiplex PCR, and TCRdb's table has in-frame clones only and misses some. The table records 2,000 or so clones, more than 35% of them present only once. Material: lung tumor tissue, obtained before any cancer treatment. These receptors all come from a female donor aged 60 or older with stage I lung adenocarcinoma.

Within the sample, this clone is large. This rearrangement joins TRBV19 to TRBJ1-3, with D uncertain. Trimming removed 8 bases at V and 2 bases at J, with 4 bases between. The CDR3 consists of 11 residues. The germline V gene has CDR1 LNHDA and CDR2 SQIVND (reference sequence). Here the CDR3 reads CASVTGNTIYF. The CDR3 DNA sequence: TGTGCCAGTGTAACTGGAAACACCATATATTTT.

By frequency in the sample, this clone is medium-sized (0.01 to 0.1%). V and J are TRBV2 and TRBJ2-2, with D maybe TRBD2 (5 bases). Trimming pared 5 bases from V and 5 bases from J, leaving 9 bases between. The length of the CDR3 is 13 residues. Germline lookup yields CDR1 SNHLY and CDR2 FYNNEI. The CDR3 nucleotides read TGTGCCAGCAGTACCGGAGGTACCGGGGAGCTGTTTTTT. Its protein is CASSTGGTGELFF.

In its sample, this clone was seen a few times. The rearrangement joins TRBV6-8 to TRBJ2-7; 7 nucleotides match TRBD1. There are 13 residues in the CDR3. The germline V gene has CDR1 MNHGY and CDR2 SAAAGT. Germline trimming cut 5 bases from V and 3 bases from J; bases unmatched to any gene: 4. The CDR3, as DNA: TGTGCCAGCAGTGGGACAGCTTTCTACGAGCAGTACTTC. Protein product: CASSGTAFYEQYF.

The V and J genes are TRBV11-3 and TRBJ1-2, with 7 positions matching TRBD1. The CDR3 covers 15 residues. V gave up 3 bases and J gave up 0 bases; unmatched junction bases: 4. The germline gives CDR1 SGHNT, CDR2 YENEEA. The CDR3 DNA reads TGTGCCAGCAGCTTGGGGGACAGTCCTAACTATGGCTACACCTTC. Its translation is CASSLGDSPNYGYTF.

This clone was observed a single time. The chain has TRBV28 and TRBJ1-5, with TRBD1 identical over 8 bases. Germline V gives CDR1 MDHEN, CDR2 SYDVKM. The CDR3 is 16 amino acids. J was trimmed by 4 bases and V by 8 bases; bases with no gene match: 13. Here the CDR3 reads CASEVIGRTGNQPQHF. DNA of the CDR3: TGTGCCAGCGAAGTTATAGGAAGGACAGGGAATCAGCCCCAGCATTTT. The full variable domain, with the rest looked up from reference TRBV28 and TRBJ1-5, is DVKVTQSSRYLVKRTGEKVFLECVQDMDHENMFWYRQDPGLGLRLIYFSYDVKMKEKGDIPEGYSVSREKKERFSLILESASTNQTSMYLCASEVIGRTGNQPQHFGDGTRLSIL.

The chain uses TRBV19 and TRBJ2-5; D is perhaps TRBD1 (6 bases). Trimming removed 4 bases from V and 3 bases from J, with 9 bases in between. Germline-derived CDR1 and CDR2 are LNHDA and SQIVND (reference sequence). The CDR3 is 13 residues long. The CDR3 sequence is CASSRGHEETQYF. CDR3 in DNA: TGTGCCAGTAGTAGGGGACACGAAGAGACCCAGTACTTC.

This chain links TRBV19 with TRBJ1-5; TRBD1 might be the D (6 bases). The ends were cut back, 1 base at V and 1 base at J, with 14 bases in the middle. The length of the CDR3 is 17 residues. Germline V gene data show CDR1 as LNHDA and CDR2 as SQIVND (reference sequence). The CDR3 spells CASSIARRGLSNQPQHF. The CDR3, as DNA: TGTGCCAGTAGTATAGCCCGCAGGGGTTTGAGCAATCAGCCCCAGCATTTT.

The chain combines TRBV14 with TRBJ1-4; D call uncertain. Germline CDR1 and CDR2: SGHDN and FVKESK. Between the trimmed V and J ends, which lost 6 bases and 0 bases, there was a span of 11 bases. The CDR3 extends over 15 amino acids. In nucleotides, the CDR3 is TGTGCCAGCAGAAAGGGCCGTGCAACTAATGAAAAACTGTTTTTT. It encodes CASRKGRATNEKLFF.

The chain uses TRBV15 and TRBJ2-3, with D unresolved. The CDR3 consists of 14 residues. CDR1 and CDR2 from the germline V gene are LNHNV and YYDKDF (reference sequence). Trimming left V 3 bases short and J 4 bases short, with 11 bases between. The DNA for the CDR3 is TGTGCCACCAGCAGCGGACCATACCCAGATACGCAGTATTTT. Protein product: CATSSGPYPDTQYF.

J is TRBJ1-5 and V is TRBV28; TRBD1 is a possible D gene (6 bases). This CDR3 comprises 13 residues. In germline, CDR1 is MDHEN, CDR2 SYDVKM. Trimming left V 6 bases short and J 7 bases short, with 13 bases between. As DNA, the CDR3 is TGTGCCAGCAGCCGGAGGGGGAACCAGCCCCAGCATTTT. Translation: CASSRRGNQPQHF.

V and J are TRBV6-8 and TRBJ2-1; TRBD2 might be the D (5 bases). With 4 bases removed from V and 10 bases from J, the gap between germline ends came to 11 bases. This CDR3 comprises 12 residues. Germline V gives CDR1 MNHGY, CDR2 SAAAGT. The CDR3 DNA follows: TGTGCCAGCAGTTTGTACTCGGGGGAGCAGTTCTTC. Translated: CASSLYSGEQFF.

On this clone itself: The junction departs from the called germline gene at one end, perhaps through a read error. The chain uses TRBV6-8 and TRBJ1-2; possible D gene TRBD1, 5 bases. Germline V gene data show CDR1 as MNHGY and CDR2 as SAAAGT. The CDR3 covers 16 residues. The CDR3 here is CASSSIGGITLYGYTF. DNA of the CDR3: TGTGCTAGCAGTTCAATTGGGGGTATTACCCTCTATGGCTACACCTTC.

The rearrangement uses TRBV11-3 and TRBJ2-1, with TRBD2 matching over 10 bases. V gave up 4 bases and J gave up 10 bases; unmatched junction bases: 13. CDR1 SGHNT and CDR2 YENEEA come from the germline V gene. The CDR3 has 16 amino acids. The CDR3: CASSSGLARGAGEQFF. Here the CDR3 DNA reads TGTGCCAGCAGCTCGGGACTAGCGAGAGGAGCGGGGGAGCAGTTCTTC. Looking up the rest from reference TRBV11-3 and TRBJ2-1 gives the full variable domain: EAGVVQSPRYKIIEKKQPVAFWCNPISGHNTLYWYLQNLGQGPELLIRYENEEAVDDSQLPKDRFSAERLKGVDSTLKIQPAELGDSAVYLCASSSGLARGAGEQFFGPGTRLTVL.

The chain has TRBV6-8 and TRBJ1-5; D is uncertain. CDR3 size: 13 residues. Looked up from germline, CDR1 is MNHGY and CDR2 is SAAAGT. Trimming took 9 bases from V and 4 from J, leaving 13 bases between them. As DNA, the CDR3 is TGTGCCAGTCAACGGACCGATAATCAGCCCCAGCATTTT. Translating it yields CASQRTDNQPQHF.

This clone appeared a single time. The gene calls are TRBV19 and TRBJ1-1; D is perhaps TRBD1 (6 bases). Per germline, CDR1 LNHDA and CDR2 SQIVND (reference sequence). This CDR3 contains 14 residues. V shed 7 bases and J shed 8 bases, with 20 bases lying between them. The CDR3, as DNA: TGTGCCAGTAAGGGGGGCGCAGGCCAAGGGGAAGCTTTCTTT. Amino acid sequence: CASKGGAGQGEAFF.

This clone turned up a few times. The V and J genes are TRBV11-3 and TRBJ2-7, with a possible D match to TRBD2 (6 bases). Trimming took 3 bases from V and 2 from J, leaving 11 bases between them. Germline V gene data show CDR1 as SGHNT and CDR2 as YENEEA. This CDR3 contains 14 residues. CDR3 residues: CASSLGLATYEQYF. CDR3 in DNA: TGTGCCAGCAGCTTGGGACTCGCTACCTACGAGCAGTACTTC.

There are a few counts of this clone. The rearrangement uses TRBV30 and TRBJ1-2; the D gene is possibly TRBD1 (5 bases). The CDR3 consists of 12 residues. V was shortened by 2 bases and J by 6 bases, with 10 bases between the two germline ends. Per the germline V gene, CDR1 is GTSNPN and CDR2 is SVGIG (reference sequence). The CDR3: CAWSPGHHGYTF. DNA for the CDR3: TGTGCCTGGAGTCCCGGACATCATGGCTACACCTTC.

This clone was seen more than once but under ten times. This chain links TRBV19 with TRBJ2-3, with 12 bases fitting TRBD2. The CDR3 runs 17 residues. Germline CDR1 LNHDA, CDR2 SQIVND (reference sequence). V lost 4 bases and J lost 2; bases outside the gene matches: 7. The CDR3 DNA follows: TGTGCCAGTAGTACCCGTGGACTAGCGGGAATCACAGATACGCAGTATTTT. Amino acid sequence: CASSTRGLAGITDTQYF.

The rearrangement uses TRBV28 and TRBJ1-5, with a tentative D call TRBD1 (5 bases). V gave up 5 bases and J gave up 0 bases, with 20 bases separating them. Germline CDR1 reads MDHEN; CDR2 reads SYDVKM. The CDR3 covers 18 residues. The CDR3 DNA reads as TGTGCCAGCAGTCGGGGCGGCGCAGGTCTGTATAGCAATCAGCCCCAGCATTTT. This gives the protein CASSRGGAGLYSNQPQHF.

In this sample, this clone turned up a few times. The rearrangement links TRBV6-8 to TRBJ2-2; D unclear. The CDR3 totals 14 residues. Trimming took off 6 bases at V and 4 bases at J, with 12 bases between the two ends. CDR1 is MNHGY, CDR2 SAAAGT, per germline. The CDR3 sequence is CASREGPGTGELFF. Here the CDR3 DNA reads TGTGCCAGCAGGGAAGGACCCGGCACCGGGGAGCTGTTTTTT.

The chain employs TRBV30 and TRBJ1-1; perhaps TRBD1 as D (6 bases). The V gene's germline CDR1 is GTSNPN and CDR2 SVGIG (reference sequence). The CDR3 has 13 amino acids. The ends were cut back, 2 bases at V and 11 bases at J, with 18 bases in the middle. This chain's CDR3 is CAWSQGLTQVAFF. Here the CDR3 DNA reads TGTGCCTGGAGTCAGGGGCTTACGCAAGTCGCTTTCTTT. The whole variable domain, filled in from reference TRBV30 and TRBJ1-1, reads SQTIHQWPATLVQPVGSPLSLECTVEGTSNPNLYWYRQAAGRGLQLLFYSVGIGQISSEVPQNLSASRPQDRQFILSSKKLLLSDSGFYLCAWSQGLTQVAFFGQGTRLTVV.

The rearrangement links TRBV10-2 to TRBJ1-5; D unclear. Per germline, CDR1 WSHSY and CDR2 SAAADI. The V gene lost 2 bases and the J gene lost 5 bases, with 7 bases spanning the gap. The CDR3 has 13 residues. The CDR3 bases are TGCGCCAGCAGTGAGACGACCTATCAGCCCCAGCATTTT. Its protein product is CASSETTYQPQHF.

This CDR3 is CASSSIADRYGYTF. CDR3 nucleotides: TGTGCCAGCAGCTCCATAGCCGACCGGTATGGCTACACCTTC. The V gene is TRBV14, the J gene TRBJ1-2; D is uncertain. The CDR3 sequence is 14 residues long. V lost 5 bases and J 5 bases, leaving 15 bases between the germline ends. Germline V lookup: CDR1 SGHDN, CDR2 FVKESK.

This chain links TRBV7-5 with TRBJ2-3; TRBD2 is taken as the D call from the table, unchecked against the DNA. TRBV7-5 is annotated as a pseudogene. There are 18 residues in the CDR3. In nucleotides, the CDR3 is TGTGCAAGTCGCACAACTAGCGGGGGGACTACCCGAGTTGGTACGCAGTATTTT. Its translation: CASRTTSGGTTRVGTQYF.

This clone is judged medium-sized. The V gene is TRBV11-3, the J gene TRBJ2-3; the D gene could be TRBD1 or TRBD2 (7 bases each). Germline CDR1 and CDR2: SGHNT and YENEEA. V was pared by 5 bases and J by 5 bases, with 17 bases between. The CDR3 totals 15 residues. CDR3 protein: CASSAGEGAKDTQYF. The CDR3 DNA sequence: TGTGCCAGCAGCGCTGGGGAGGGGGCGAAAGATACGCAGTATTTT.

This clone appeared a few times. The J gene is TRBJ1-4, the V gene TRBV16, with D hard to call. Trimming shortened V by 1 base and J by 1 base, and 7 bases separated the two germline ends. The germline CDR1 and CDR2 sequences are KGHSY and FQNENV. The CDR3 is made up of 15 amino acids. In DNA, the CDR3 is TGTGCCAGCAGCCAATTCGCGGGAACTAATGAAAAACTGTTTTTT. Protein: CASSQFAGTNEKLFF.

Within the sample, this clone is medium-sized (0.01 to 0.1%). The V call is TRBV4-1, the J call TRBJ1-5; possible D gene TRBD1, 5 bases. The CDR3 is 16 residues long. V was pared by 0 bases and J by 5 bases, with 14 bases between. Per germline, CDR1 MGHRA and CDR2 YSYEKL. In DNA form, the CDR3 reads TGCGCCAGCAGCCAAGATCCCCCGGGGACCTATCAGCCCCAGCATTTT. This gives the protein CASSQDPPGTYQPQHF.

This clone has just a few counts. V gene TRBV29-1 combines with J gene TRBJ1-1; no clear D gene. The germline V gene has CDR1 SQVTM and CDR2 ANQGSEA. The CDR3 spans 14 residues. Trimming took 1 base from V and 0 from J, leaving 9 bases between them. In DNA form, the CDR3 reads TGCAGCGTTGAAGCCGGGATCATGAACACTGAAGCTTTCTTT. Translation: CSVEAGIMNTEAFF.

This rearrangement joins TRBV11-3 to TRBJ2-3, with TRBD2 as a possible D gene (7 bases). Trimming took 5 bases from V and 4 from J, leaving 16 bases between them. The CDR3 loop spans 15 amino acids. Germline-derived CDR1 and CDR2 are SGHNT and YENEEA. The CDR3 is CASSKWGGSADTQYF. The CDR3 region has the DNA TGTGCCAGCAGCAAGTGGGGGGGCTCGGCAGATACGCAGTATTTT.